The source of this T cell receptor (beta chain) is a study of T-cell reconstitution after alpha-beta-depleted transplantation in children. Unique molecular identifiers were used to barcode this TCRbeta library. A single record per CDR3 protein comes from TCRdb applying MiXCR to the PCR reads. The sample holds roughly 190,000 distinct CDR3 sequences, less than 15% seen once. At least ten counts were recorded for this clonotype. The receptor was derived from a human donor who donated a stem cell graft to a child with acute lymphoblastic leukemia. The source material was PBMCs from the stem cell graft donor, sampled from the stem cell graft.

CDR3 coding DNA: TGTGCCAGCAGCTTAGGTGGCAGGGGGAAGCTAGGACAGCCCCAGCATTTT. Translating it yields CASSLGGRGKLGQPQHF. This chain connects TRBV7-9 to TRBJ1-5; 7 bases are shared with TRBD1. Germline CDR1 is SEHNR and CDR2 is FQNEAQ (reference sequence). This CDR3 comprises 17 residues. Trimming took 1 base from V and 7 from J; bases not matched to a gene: 13.